The 10 T cell receptor beta chains below were found in one sample sequenced in a study of somatic mutations in cytotoxic T cells in rheumatoid arthritis. Measured with immunoSEQ multiplex PCR; TCRdb has only the in-frame clones, and not every one. Of more than 11,000 clones listed, 60% to 85% are singletons. Specimen: CD8+ T cells sorted from blood. Receptors were obtained from an adult with rheumatoid arthritis.

This clone was counted between two and nine times. The J gene is TRBJ2-7, the V gene TRBV13; unclear D gene. Trimming pared 4 bases from V and 4 bases from J, leaving 8 bases between. Looked up from germline, CDR1 is PRHDT and CDR2 is FYEKMQ (reference sequence). This CDR3 has 12 residues. The CDR3 is CASSSQTYEQYF. Here the CDR3 DNA reads TGTGCCAGCAGCTCACAGACTTACGAGCAGTACTTC.

J is TRBJ2-6 and V is TRBV11-2; D not resolved. The CDR3 totals 17 residues. Trimming stripped 2 bases from V and 0 bases from J, with 11 bases between. CDR1 is SGHAT and CDR2 is FQNNGV in the germline V gene. The CDR3 nucleotides read TGTGCCAGCAGCTTATTTGCGTCGGTCTCTGGGGCCAACGTCCTGACTTTC. Protein: CASSLFASVSGANVLTF.

The chain employs TRBV19 and TRBJ1-1; 7 bases fit TRBD1. The CDR3 sequence is 14 residues long. Germline CDR1 LNHDA, CDR2 SQIVND (reference sequence). The V and J ends lost 3 bases and 2 bases, in that order; junction bases with no gene match: 3. The CDR3 nucleotides read TGTGCCAGTAGTATGACAGGGCGTAACACTGAAGCTTTCTTT. This sequence encodes CASSMTGRNTEAFF. The complete variable domain, with remaining parts taken from reference TRBV19 and TRBJ1-1, reads DGGITQSPKYLFRKEGQNVTLSCEQNLNHDAMYWYRQDPGQGLRLIYYSQIVNDFQKGDIAEGYSVSREKKESFPLTVTSAQKNPTAFYLCASSMTGRNTEAFFGQGTRLTVV.

This rearrangement joins TRBV15 to TRBJ2-5; 9 bases align to TRBD2. Germline V gene sequence: CDR1 LNHNV, CDR2 YYDKDF (reference sequence). This CDR3 is built from 14 residues. The V gene end was trimmed by 4 bases and the J gene end by 6 bases; junction bases not matched to a gene: 6. DNA of the CDR3: TGTGCCACCAGCACTTTAGCGGGGGTGAAGACCCAGTACTTC. Protein: CATSTLAGVKTQYF.

The V and J genes are TRBV5-6 and TRBJ1-4; a weak D match, TRBD1 (5 bases). Germline lookup yields CDR1 SGHDT and CDR2 YYEEEE. V lost 1 base to trimming and J lost 6 bases, with 16 bases between them. This CDR3 comprises 16 residues. As DNA, the CDR3 is TGTGCCAGCAGCTTGTGGTGGGGCGAGGAGGATGAAAAACTGTTTTTT. Residues: CASSLWWGEEDEKLFF. The full variable domain, rest sourced from reference TRBV5-6 and TRBJ1-4, is DAGVTQSPTHLIKTRGQQVTLRCSPKSGHDTVSWYQQALGQGPQFIFQYYEEEERQRGNFPDRFSGHQFPNYSSELNVNALLLGDSALYLCASSLWWGEEDEKLFFGSGTQLSVL.

The chain carries TRBV2 and TRBJ1-2, with D tentatively TRBD1 (6 bases). The V gene's germline CDR1 is SNHLY and CDR2 FYNNEI. The CDR3 runs 14 residues. The V end was cut by 6 bases, the J end by 5 bases, with 16 bases between. As DNA, the CDR3 is TGTGCCAGCAGCCTCGCCACAGGGCTTTATGGCTACACCTTC. Protein: CASSLATGLYGYTF.

The V gene is TRBV6-4, the J gene TRBJ2-1; 8 positions match TRBD2. The CDR3 length is 13 residues. Germline assignment: CDR1 MRHNA and CDR2 SNTAGT. V dropped 6 bases and J dropped 9; count of bases not matched to a gene: 7. CDR3 nucleotide sequence: TGTGCCAGCAGCAGCGGGAGCATAGGTGAGCAGTTCTTC. Its translation is CASSSGSIGEQFF.

This clone was seen a single time. The chain has TRBV7-9 and TRBJ1-1; perhaps TRBD1 as D (5 bases). CDR1 and CDR2 (germline): SEHNR, FQNEAQ (reference sequence). This CDR3 region has 15 residues. The V end lost 0 bases, the J end lost 3 bases, and 11 bases lay between the germline ends. The CDR3 reads CASSLAAGRDTEAFF. CDR3 DNA: TGTGCCAGCAGCTTAGCGGCAGGGAGGGACACTGAAGCTTTCTTT.

The chain uses TRBV2 and TRBJ2-7; 7 bases are a match to TRBD1. CDR1 is SNHLY and CDR2 is FYNNEI in the germline V gene. V gave up 9 bases and J gave up 3 bases; unmatched junction bases: 23. The CDR3 is made up of 18 amino acids. CDR3 amino acids: CARGPPHRLDRHLYEQYF. The CDR3 DNA sequence: TGTGCCAGGGGTCCCCCTCACCGTTTGGACAGGCATCTCTACGAGCAGTACTTC.

CDR3 sequence reads: CASSEVGSGGGQPQHF. CDR3 bases: TGTGCCAGCAGTGAAGTCGGGTCGGGGGGAGGCCAGCCCCAGCATTTT. The gene calls are TRBV6-1 and TRBJ1-5; D might be TRBD1 (5 bases). Germline assignment: CDR1 MNHNS and CDR2 SASEGT. This CDR3 contains 16 residues. The V end was cut by 1 base, the J end by 7 bases, with 17 bases between.